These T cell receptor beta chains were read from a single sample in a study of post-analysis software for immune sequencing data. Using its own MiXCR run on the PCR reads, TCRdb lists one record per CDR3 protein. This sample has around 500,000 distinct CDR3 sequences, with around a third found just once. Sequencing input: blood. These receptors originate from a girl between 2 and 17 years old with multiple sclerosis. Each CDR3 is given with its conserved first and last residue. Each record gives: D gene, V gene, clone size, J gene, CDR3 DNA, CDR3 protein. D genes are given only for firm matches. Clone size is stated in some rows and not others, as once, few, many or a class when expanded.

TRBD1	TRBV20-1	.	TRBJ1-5	TGCAGTGCTAGAGTCCCCGGGACAGAATTAAATCAGCCCCAGCATTTT	CSARVPGTELNQPQHF
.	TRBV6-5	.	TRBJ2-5	TGTGCCAGCAGTTATACGGTCGGCGAGACCCAGTACTTC	CASSYTVGETQYF
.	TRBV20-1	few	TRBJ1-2	TGCAGTGCTAGAGACGTCGTCAGAAACTATGGCTACACCTTC	CSARDVVRNYGYTF
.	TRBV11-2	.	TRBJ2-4	TGTGCCAGCAGCTTGCGGGGCCAAATAGCCAAAAACATTCAGTACTTC	CASSLRGQIAKNIQYF
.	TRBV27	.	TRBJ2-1	TGTGCCAGCAGTTTATCGGGTCGTAGCGGATACAATGAGCAGTTCTTC	CASSLSGRSGYNEQFF
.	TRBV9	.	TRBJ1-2	TGTGCCAGCAGCGTAGGGGCAGTTTCCCCTAACTATGGCTACACCTTC	CASSVGAVSPNYGYTF
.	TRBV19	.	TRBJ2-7	TGTGCCAGTAGTATACAGTTAGGGAGCACCTACGAGCAGTACTTC	CASSIQLGSTYEQYF
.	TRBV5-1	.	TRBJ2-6	TGCGCCAGCAGCTTGGGCCAGGCAGGTTTATCTGGGGCCAACGTCCTGACTTTC	CASSLGQAGLSGANVLTF
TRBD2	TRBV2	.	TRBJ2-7	TGTGCCAGCAGTCCCGCTAGCGGGGGGTACGAGCAGTACTTC	CASSPASGGYEQYF
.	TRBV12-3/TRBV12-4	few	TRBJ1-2	TGTGCCAGCAGTCTTACAGTCTATGGCTACACCTTC	CASSLTVYGYTF
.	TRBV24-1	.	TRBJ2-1	TGTGCCACCAGTGACCCCGTCAGGGATGAGCAGTTCTTC	CATSDPVRDEQFF
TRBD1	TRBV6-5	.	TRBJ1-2	TGTGCCAGCAGTAAGGACAGGTTTGCCTATGGCTACACCTTC	CASSKDRFAYGYTF
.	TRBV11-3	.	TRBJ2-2	TGTGCCAGCAGCCCCCGCGACAGTCCGAACACCGGGGAGCTGTTTTTT	CASSPRDSPNTGELFF
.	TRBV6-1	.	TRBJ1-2	TGTGCCAGCAGTGAAGCAAGCAGGGATGGCTACACCTTC	CASSEASRDGYTF
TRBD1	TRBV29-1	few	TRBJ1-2	TGCAGCGTTGCCGGGACAGGGGAGGGCTACACCTTC	CSVAGTGEGYTF
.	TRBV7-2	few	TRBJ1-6	TGTGCCAGCAGCCCCTGGAAGGGGAATTCACCCCTCCACTTT	CASSPWKGNSPLHF
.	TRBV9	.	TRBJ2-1	TGTGCCAGCAGCGTAGCGGGGGGCCTCTACAATGAGCAGTTCTTC	CASSVAGGLYNEQFF
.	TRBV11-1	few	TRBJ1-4	TGTGCCAGCAGCTTATCCTACAGCTCTAATGAAAAACTGTTTTTT	CASSLSYSSNEKLFF
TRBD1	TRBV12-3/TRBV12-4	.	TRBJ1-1	TGTGCCAGCAGAAGACAGGGGGAACTCACTGAAGCTTTCTTT	CASRRQGELTEAFF
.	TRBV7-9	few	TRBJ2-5	TGTGCCAGCAGCATCCCGGGGGCGCGGGAGACCCAGTACTTC	CASSIPGARETQYF
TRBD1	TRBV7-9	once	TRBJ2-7	TGTTCCAGCAACTCCGGACAGGGGGAAGCCTACGAGCAGTACTTC	CSSNSGQGEAYEQYF
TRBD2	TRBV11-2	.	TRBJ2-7	TGTGCCAGCAGCTTAGTACTAGCGGGGAGATACGAGCAGTACTTC	CASSLVLAGRYEQYF
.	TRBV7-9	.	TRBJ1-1	TGTGCCAGCAGCTTATACGCAGGGAGGAACACTGAAGCTTTCTTT	CASSLYAGRNTEAFF
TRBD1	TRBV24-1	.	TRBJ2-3	TGTGCCACCAACAGCAGAGGACAGGGAACGGCAGATACGCAGTATTTT	CATNSRGQGTADTQYF
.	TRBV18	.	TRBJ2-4	TGTGCCAGCTCACCACCGGGCAGCCTAGCCAAAAACATTCAGTACTTC	CASSPPGSLAKNIQYF
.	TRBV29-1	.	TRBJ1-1	TGCAGCGTTGCTTTCTCTGCGTTTGGGTCCAACACTGAAGCTTTCTTT	CSVAFSAFGSNTEAFF
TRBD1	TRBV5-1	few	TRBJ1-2	TGCGCCAGCAGCATAGGACAGGGGGAAGGCGGCTACACCTTC	CASSIGQGEGGYTF
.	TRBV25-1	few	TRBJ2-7	TGTGCCAGCAGTGAAACCGGAACCTACGAGCAGTACTTC	CASSETGTYEQYF
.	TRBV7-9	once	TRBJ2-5	TGTGCCAGCAGCAGGGGGGGTCCCCCCCAAGAGACCCAGTACTTC	CASSRGGPPQETQYF
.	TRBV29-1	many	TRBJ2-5	TGCAGCGTTGCCGGAGGGGGAGGGGAGACCCAGTACTTC	CSVAGGGGETQYF
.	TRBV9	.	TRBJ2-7	TGTGCCAGCAGCGGAGCGGCAGGATCCTACGAGCAGTACTTC	CASSGAAGSYEQYF
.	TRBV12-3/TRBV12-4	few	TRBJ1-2	TGTGCCAGCAGTTTAGCGGGGGCGCCTGTCTTTGGCTACACCTTC	CASSLAGAPVFGYTF
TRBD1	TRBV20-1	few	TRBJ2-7	TGCAGTGCTAGTAGGACAGGGAACGGTTACGAGCAGTACTTC	CSASRTGNGYEQYF
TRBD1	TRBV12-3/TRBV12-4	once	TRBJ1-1	TGTGCCAGCAGTCAAATGACAGGGCGTCCCACTGAAGCTTTCTTT	CASSQMTGRPTEAFF
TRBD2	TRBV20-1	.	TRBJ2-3	TGCAGTGCTAGAGATCCCTCGCCGACTAGCCTAGATACGCAGTATTTT	CSARDPSPTSLDTQYF
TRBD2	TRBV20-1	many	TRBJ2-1	TGCAGTGCTAGAGGGCTAGCGGGGACCTACAATGAGCAGTTCTTC	CSARGLAGTYNEQFF
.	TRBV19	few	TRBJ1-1	TGTGCCAGTAGTATTTCCGGGGACACTGAAGCTTTCTTT	CASSISGDTEAFF
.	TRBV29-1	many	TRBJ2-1	TGCAGCTCTTGGGGGAATGAGCAGTTCTTC	CSSWGNEQFF
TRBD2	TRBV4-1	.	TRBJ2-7	TGCGCCAGCAGCCAAGAGAGGAGCGGGGGTGCGTACGAGCAGTACTTC	CASSQERSGGAYEQYF
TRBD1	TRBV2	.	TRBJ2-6	TGTGCCAGCAGAGGACTCCGGGACAGGGCTGGGGCCAACGTCCTGACTTTC	CASRGLRDRAGANVLTF
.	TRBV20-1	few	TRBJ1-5	TGCAGTGCTAGAAGGCAGTTCAATCAGCCCCAGCATTTT	CSARRQFNQPQHF
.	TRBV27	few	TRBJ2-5	TGTGCCAGCAGTTTCCAGGGGCGCCAAGAGACCCAGTACTTC	CASSFQGRQETQYF
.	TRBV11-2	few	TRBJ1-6	TGTGCCAGCAGCTCCCCGGGGGCTCTAAATTCACCCCTCCACTTT	CASSSPGALNSPLHF
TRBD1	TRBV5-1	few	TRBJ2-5	TGCGCCAGCAGCTTATCTACAGGGGGCGGAGAGACCCAGTACTTC	CASSLSTGGGETQYF
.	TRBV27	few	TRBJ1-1	TGTGCCAGCAGTTTTGAAGGGGCGGGTGGTGGCACTGAAGCTTTCTTT	CASSFEGAGGGTEAFF
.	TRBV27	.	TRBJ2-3	TGTGCCTGCAGTTTAGATTTAGAGCAGGCAACTCGCACAGATACGCAGTATTTT	CACSLDLEQATRTDTQYF
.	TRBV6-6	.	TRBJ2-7	TGTGCCAGCAGTCCCGCCCGGGGGTTCTCCTACGAGCAGTACTTC	CASSPARGFSYEQYF
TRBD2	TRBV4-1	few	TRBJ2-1	TGTGCCAGCGGTAGACTAGCGGGGTACAATGAGCAGTTCTTC	CASGRLAGYNEQFF
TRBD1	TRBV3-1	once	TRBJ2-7	TGTGCCAGCAGGTCGACAGGGATGGTCTACGAGCAGTACTTC	CASRSTGMVYEQYF
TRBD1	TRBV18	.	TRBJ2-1	TGTGCCAGCTCACCCGCACCGGGACAGGGCTACAATGAGCAGTTCTTC	CASSPAPGQGYNEQFF
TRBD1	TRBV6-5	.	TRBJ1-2	TGTGCCAGCAGTTCAGGGGGCTGGCGCTATGGCTACACCTTC	CASSSGGWRYGYTF